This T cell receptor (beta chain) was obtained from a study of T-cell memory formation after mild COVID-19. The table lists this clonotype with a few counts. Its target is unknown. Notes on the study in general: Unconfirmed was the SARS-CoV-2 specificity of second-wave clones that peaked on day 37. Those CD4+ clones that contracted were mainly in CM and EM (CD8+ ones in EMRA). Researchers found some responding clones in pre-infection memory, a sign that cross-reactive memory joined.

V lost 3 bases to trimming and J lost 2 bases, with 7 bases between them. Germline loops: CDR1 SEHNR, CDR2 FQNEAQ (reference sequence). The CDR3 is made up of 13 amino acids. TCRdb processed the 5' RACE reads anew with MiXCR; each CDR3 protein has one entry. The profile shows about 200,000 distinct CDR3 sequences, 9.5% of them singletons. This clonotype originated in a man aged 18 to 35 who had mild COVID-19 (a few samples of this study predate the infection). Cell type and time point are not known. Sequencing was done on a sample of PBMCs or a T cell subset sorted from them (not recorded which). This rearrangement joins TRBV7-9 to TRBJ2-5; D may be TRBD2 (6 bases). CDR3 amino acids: CASSFGGQETQYF. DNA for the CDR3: TGTGCCAGCAGCTTCGGGGGACAAGAGACCCAGTACTTC.